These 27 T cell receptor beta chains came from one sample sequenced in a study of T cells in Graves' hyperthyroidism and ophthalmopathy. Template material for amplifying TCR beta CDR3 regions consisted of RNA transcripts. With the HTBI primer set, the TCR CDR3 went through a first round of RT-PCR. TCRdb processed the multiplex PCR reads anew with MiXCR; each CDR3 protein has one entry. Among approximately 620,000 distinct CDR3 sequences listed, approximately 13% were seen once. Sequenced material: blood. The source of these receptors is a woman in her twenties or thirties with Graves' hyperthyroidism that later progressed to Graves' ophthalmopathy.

Here the CDR3 reads CASSRPTQTTYEQYF. CDR3 bases: TGTGCCAGCAGTCGCCCGACACAAACAACCTACGAGCAGTACTTC. This chain links TRBV6-2 or TRBV6-3 with TRBJ2-7; D is ambiguous. CDR3 length: 15 residues. Looked up from germline, CDR1 is MNHEY and CDR2 is SVGEGT. The V gene lost 5 bases and the J gene lost 2 bases, with 16 bases spanning the gap.

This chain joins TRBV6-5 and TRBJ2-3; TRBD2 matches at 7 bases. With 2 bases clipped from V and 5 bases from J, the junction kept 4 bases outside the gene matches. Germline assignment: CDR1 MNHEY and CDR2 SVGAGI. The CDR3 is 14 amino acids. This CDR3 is CASSYGGSVDTQYF. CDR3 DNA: TGTGCCAGCAGTTACGGCGGGAGTGTAGATACGCAGTATTTT.

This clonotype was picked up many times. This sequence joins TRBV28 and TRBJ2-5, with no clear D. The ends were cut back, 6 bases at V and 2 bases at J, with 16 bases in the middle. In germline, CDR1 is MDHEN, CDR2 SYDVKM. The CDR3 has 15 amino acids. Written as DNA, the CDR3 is TGTGCCAGCAGGCGGCCCCTTGGCGCACAAGAGACCCAGTACTTC. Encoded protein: CASRRPLGAQETQYF.

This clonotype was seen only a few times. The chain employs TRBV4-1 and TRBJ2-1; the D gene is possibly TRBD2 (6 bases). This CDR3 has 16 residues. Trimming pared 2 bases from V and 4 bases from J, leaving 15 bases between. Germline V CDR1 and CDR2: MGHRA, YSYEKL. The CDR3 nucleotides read TGCGCCAGCAGCCAACCAGGGACTGACGTTTACAATGAGCAGTTCTTC. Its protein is CASSQPGTDVYNEQFF.

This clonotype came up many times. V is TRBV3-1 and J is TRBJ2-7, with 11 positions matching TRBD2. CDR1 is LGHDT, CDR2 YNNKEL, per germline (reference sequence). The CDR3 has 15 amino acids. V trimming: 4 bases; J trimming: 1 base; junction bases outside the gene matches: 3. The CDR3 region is CASSLSGRGSYEQYF. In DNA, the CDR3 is TGTGCCAGCAGCCTTAGCGGGAGGGGTTCCTACGAGCAGTACTTC.

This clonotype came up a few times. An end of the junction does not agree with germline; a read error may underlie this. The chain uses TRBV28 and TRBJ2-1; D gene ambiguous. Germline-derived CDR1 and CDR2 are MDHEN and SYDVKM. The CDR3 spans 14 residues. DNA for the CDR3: TGTGCCAGCAGTTTTTTAGCAACCTACAATGAGCAGTCCTTC. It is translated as CASSFLATYNEQSF. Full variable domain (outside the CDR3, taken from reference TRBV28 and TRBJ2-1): DVKVTQSSRYLVKRTGEKVFLECVQDMDHENMFWYRQDPGLGLRLIYFSYDVKMKEKGDIPEGYSVSREKKERFSLILESASTNQTSMYLCASSFLATYNEQSFGPGTRLTVL.

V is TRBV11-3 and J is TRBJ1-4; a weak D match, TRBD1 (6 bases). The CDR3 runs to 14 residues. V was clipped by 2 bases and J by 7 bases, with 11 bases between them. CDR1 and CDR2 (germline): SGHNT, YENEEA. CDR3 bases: TGTGCCAGCAGCTTAAACAGGGTGACTGAAAAACTGTTTTTT. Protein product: CASSLNRVTEKLFF.

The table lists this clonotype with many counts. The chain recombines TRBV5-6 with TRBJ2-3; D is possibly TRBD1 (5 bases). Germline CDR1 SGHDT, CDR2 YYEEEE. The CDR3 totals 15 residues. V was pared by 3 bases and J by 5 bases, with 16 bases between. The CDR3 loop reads CASSSASQGKDTQYF. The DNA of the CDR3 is TGTGCCAGCAGCTCTGCGAGCCAGGGAAAAGATACGCAGTATTTT.

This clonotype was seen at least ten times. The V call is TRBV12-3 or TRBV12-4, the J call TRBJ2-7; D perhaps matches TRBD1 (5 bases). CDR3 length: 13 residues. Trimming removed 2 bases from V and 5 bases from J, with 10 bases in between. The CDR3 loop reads CASSLQGAHEQYF. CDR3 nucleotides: TGTGCCAGCAGTTTACAGGGCGCCCACGAGCAGTACTTC.

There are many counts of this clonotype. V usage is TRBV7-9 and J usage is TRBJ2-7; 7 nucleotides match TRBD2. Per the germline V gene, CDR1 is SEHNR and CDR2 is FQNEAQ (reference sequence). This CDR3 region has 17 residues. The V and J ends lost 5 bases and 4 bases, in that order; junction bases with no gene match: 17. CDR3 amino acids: CASSIEKGGGRAYEQYF. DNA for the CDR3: TGTGCCAGCAGCATCGAGAAGGGCGGCGGGAGAGCATACGAGCAGTACTTC.

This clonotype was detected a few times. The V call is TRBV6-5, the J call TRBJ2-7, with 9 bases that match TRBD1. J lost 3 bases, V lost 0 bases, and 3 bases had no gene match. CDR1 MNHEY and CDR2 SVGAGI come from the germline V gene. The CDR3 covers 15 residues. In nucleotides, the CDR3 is TGTGCCAGCAGTTACTCACAGGGACAGGGCTACGAGCAGTACTTC. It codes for CASSYSQGQGYEQYF.

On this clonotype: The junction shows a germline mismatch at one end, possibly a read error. CDR3 DNA sequence: TGTGTCAGTAGTACGGGAGCGGGAGACTACAATGAGCAGTTCTTC. Its protein is CVSSTGAGDYNEQFF. The chain employs TRBV19 and TRBJ2-1, with TRBD2 matching 8 bases. The CDR3 has 15 residues. Germline V lookup: CDR1 LNHDA, CDR2 SQIVND (reference sequence). The full variable domain, rest sourced from reference TRBV19 and TRBJ2-1, is DGGITQSPKYLFRKEGQNVTLSCEQNLNHDAMYWYRQDPGQGLRLIYYSQIVNDFQKGDIAEGYSVSREKKESFPLTVTSAQKNPTAFYLCVSSTGAGDYNEQFFGPGTRLTVL.

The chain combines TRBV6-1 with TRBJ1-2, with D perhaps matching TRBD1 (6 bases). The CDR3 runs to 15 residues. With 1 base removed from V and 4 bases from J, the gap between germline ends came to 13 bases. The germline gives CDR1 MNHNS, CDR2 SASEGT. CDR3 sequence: CASSEVGGAGYGYTF. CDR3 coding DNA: TGTGCCAGCAGTGAAGTGGGGGGGGCCGGCTATGGCTACACCTTC.

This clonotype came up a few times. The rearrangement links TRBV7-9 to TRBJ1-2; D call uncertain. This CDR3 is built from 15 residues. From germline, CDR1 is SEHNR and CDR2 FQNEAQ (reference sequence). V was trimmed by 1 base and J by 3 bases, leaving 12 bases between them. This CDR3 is CASSLGDTLDYGYTF. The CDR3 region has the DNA TGTGCCAGCAGCTTAGGTGACACCCTTGACTATGGCTACACCTTC.

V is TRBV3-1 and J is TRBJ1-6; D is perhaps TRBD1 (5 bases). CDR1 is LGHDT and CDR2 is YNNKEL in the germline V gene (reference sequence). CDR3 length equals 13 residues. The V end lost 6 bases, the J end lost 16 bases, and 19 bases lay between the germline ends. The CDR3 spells CASRSNQGTSLHF. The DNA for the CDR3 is TGTGCCAGCAGATCCAACCAAGGGACCTCACTCCACTTT. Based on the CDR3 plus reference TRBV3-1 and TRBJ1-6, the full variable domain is DTAVSQTPKYLVTQMGNDKSIKCEQNLGHDTMYWYKQDSKKFLKIMFSYNNKELIINETVPNRFSPKSPDKAHLNLHINSLELGDSAVYFCASRSNQGTSLHFGNGTRLTVT.

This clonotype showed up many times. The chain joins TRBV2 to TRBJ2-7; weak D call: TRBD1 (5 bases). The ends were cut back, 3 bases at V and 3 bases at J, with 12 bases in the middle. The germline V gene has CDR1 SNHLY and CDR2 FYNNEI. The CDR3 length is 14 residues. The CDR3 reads CASSDDRGFYEQYF. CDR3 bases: TGTGCCAGCAGTGATGACAGAGGTTTCTACGAGCAGTACTTC.

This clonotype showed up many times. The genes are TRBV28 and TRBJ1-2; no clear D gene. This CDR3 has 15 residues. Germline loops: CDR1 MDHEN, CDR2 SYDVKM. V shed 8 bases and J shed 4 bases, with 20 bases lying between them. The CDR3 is CASGQPSGAAYGYTF. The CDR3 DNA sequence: TGTGCCAGCGGCCAGCCATCCGGAGCTGCCTATGGCTACACCTTC.

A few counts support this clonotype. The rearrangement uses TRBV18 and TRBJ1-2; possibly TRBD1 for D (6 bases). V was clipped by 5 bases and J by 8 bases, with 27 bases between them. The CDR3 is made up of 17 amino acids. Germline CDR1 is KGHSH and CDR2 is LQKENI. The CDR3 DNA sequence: TGTGCCAGCTCAACGCGGTTTTCAGACAGTCTGAGGGGGGGCTACACCTTC. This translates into CASSTRFSDSLRGGYTF.

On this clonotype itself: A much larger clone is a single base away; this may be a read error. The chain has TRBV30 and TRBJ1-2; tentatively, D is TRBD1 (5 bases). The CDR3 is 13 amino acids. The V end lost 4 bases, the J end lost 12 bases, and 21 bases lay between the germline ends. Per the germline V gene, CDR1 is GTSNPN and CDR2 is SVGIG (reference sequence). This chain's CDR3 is CAWNGGILEGNTF. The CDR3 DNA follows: TGTGCCTGGAACGGGGGGATCTTGGAAGGCAACACCTTC.

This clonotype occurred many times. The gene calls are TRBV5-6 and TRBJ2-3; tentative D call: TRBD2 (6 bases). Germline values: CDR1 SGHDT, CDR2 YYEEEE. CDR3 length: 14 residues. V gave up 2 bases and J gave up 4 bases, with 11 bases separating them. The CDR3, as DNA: TGTGCCAGCAGCTTACTTGGGGACTCAGATACGCAGTATTTT. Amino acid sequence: CASSLLGDSDTQYF. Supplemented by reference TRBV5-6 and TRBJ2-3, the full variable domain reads DAGVTQSPTHLIKTRGQQVTLRCSPKSGHDTVSWYQQALGQGPQFIFQYYEEEERQRGNFPDRFSGHQFPNYSSELNVNALLLGDSALYLCASSLLGDSDTQYFGPGTRLTVL.

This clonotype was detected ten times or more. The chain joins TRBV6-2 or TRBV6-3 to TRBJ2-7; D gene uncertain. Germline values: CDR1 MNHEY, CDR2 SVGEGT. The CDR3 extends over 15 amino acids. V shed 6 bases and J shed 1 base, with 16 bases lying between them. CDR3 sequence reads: CASRTLTGSSYEQYF. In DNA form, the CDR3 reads TGTGCCAGCAGGACTCTGACGGGCTCTTCCTACGAGCAGTACTTC.

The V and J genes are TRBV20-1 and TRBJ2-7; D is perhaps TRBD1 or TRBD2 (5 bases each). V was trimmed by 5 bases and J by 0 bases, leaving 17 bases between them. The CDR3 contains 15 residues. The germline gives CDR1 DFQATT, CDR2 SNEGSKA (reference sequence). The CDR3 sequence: CSAYSGTQVSYEQYF. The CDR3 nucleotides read TGCAGTGCTTACTCCGGGACGCAAGTCTCCTACGAGCAGTACTTC.

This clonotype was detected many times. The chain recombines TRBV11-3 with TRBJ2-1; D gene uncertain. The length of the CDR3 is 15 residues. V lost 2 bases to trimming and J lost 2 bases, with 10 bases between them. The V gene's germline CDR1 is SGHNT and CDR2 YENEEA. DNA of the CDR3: TGTGCCAGCAGCTTACGTAGCCCTACCTACAATGAGCAGTTCTTC. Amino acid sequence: CASSLRSPTYNEQFF.

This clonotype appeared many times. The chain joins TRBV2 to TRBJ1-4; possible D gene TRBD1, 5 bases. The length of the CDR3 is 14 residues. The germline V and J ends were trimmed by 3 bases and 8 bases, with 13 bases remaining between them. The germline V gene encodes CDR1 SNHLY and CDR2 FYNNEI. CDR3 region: CASSDRRRGEKLFF. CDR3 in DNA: TGTGCCAGCAGTGATCGTCGTCGGGGGGAAAAACTGTTTTTT.

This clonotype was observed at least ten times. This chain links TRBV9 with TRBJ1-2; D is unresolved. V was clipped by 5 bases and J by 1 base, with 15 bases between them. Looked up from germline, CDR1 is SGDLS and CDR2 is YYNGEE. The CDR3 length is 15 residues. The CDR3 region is CASSGDGGDNYGYTF. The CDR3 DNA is TGTGCCAGCAGTGGTGACGGTGGGGATAACTATGGCTACACCTTC.

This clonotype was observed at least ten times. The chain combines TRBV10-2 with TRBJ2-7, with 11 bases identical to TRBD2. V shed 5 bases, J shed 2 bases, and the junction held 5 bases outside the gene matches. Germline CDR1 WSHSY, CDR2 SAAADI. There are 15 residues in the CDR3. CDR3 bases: TGCGCCAGCAGTCGAACGACTAGCGGGACCTACGAGCAGTACTTC. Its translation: CASSRTTSGTYEQYF.

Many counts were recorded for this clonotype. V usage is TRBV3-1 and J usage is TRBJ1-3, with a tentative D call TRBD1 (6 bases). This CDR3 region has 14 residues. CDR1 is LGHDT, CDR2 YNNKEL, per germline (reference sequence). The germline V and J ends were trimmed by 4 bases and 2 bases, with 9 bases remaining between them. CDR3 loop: CASSRRGPGNTIYF. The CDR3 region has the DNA TGTGCCAGCAGCCGCCGGGGGCCTGGAAACACCATATATTTT.